A selection of T cell receptor beta chains follows, all from one sample in a study of immune heterogeneity within non-small cell lung tumors. TCRdb recomputed calls from the multiplex PCR reads with MiXCR, one row per CDR3 protein. The sample has about 5,000 distinct CDR3 sequences, 33% seen once. Sequences were obtained from lung tumor tissue. These receptor sequences come from a woman aged 50 to 60 with non-small cell lung cancer. CDR3s include the opening cysteine and the closing phenylalanine or tryptophan. Each record gives: CDR3 protein, CDR3 DNA, clone size, J gene, D gene, V gene. A D gene is named only where the DNA matches it firmly. Size values are once, few and many counts, or a class for expanded clones, and some rows have none.

CDR3: CASSSTSGIFTDTQYF
DNA: TGCGCCAGCAGCTCGACTAGCGGGATATTCACAGATACGCAGTATTTT
size: medium-sized
J: TRBJ2-3
D: TRBD2
V: TRBV5-1

CDR3: CASSESPENYGYTF
DNA: TGTGCCAGCAGTGAATCACCAGAAAACTATGGCTACACCTTC
size: medium-sized
J: TRBJ1-2
D: .
V: TRBV2

CDR3: CASTPSVYYTQYF
DNA: TGTGCCAGCACCCCTTCTGTGTATTATACGCAGTATTTT
size: .
J: TRBJ2-3
D: .
V: TRBV28

CDR3: CASSLGSDNLPLHF
DNA: TGTGCCAGCAGCTTGGGGTCCGACAACCTACCCCTCCACTTT
size: .
J: TRBJ1-6
D: .
V: TRBV7-2

CDR3: CASSLRQPGNTEAFF
DNA: TGTGCCAGCAGTTTACGACAGCCCGGGAACACTGAAGCTTTCTTT
size: medium-sized
J: TRBJ1-1
D: .
V: TRBV28

CDR3: CASSLLEGLWDTQYF
DNA: TGTGCCAGCAGTTTATTAGAGGGACTGTGGGATACGCAGTATTTT
size: medium-sized
J: TRBJ2-3
D: .
V: TRBV27

CDR3: CASSLGQGANNEQFF
DNA: TGTGCCAGCAGCCTAGGACAGGGAGCAAACAATGAGCAGTTCTTC
size: medium-sized
J: TRBJ2-1
D: TRBD1
V: TRBV7-3

CDR3: CASSWGHLAGRTNEKLFF
DNA: TGTGCCAGCAGCTGGGGACACCTCGCGGGTAGAACTAATGAAAAACTGTTTTTT
size: .
J: TRBJ1-4
D: .
V: TRBV7-9

CDR3: CASSSDRLATNEKLFF
DNA: TGTGCCAGCAGCTCAGACAGATTAGCAACTAATGAAAAACTGTTTTTT
size: .
J: TRBJ1-4
D: .
V: TRBV12-3/TRBV12-4

CDR3: CASRENQGYEQYF
DNA: TGTGCCAGCAGGGAGAACCAGGGCTACGAGCAGTACTTC
size: .
J: TRBJ2-7
D: .
V: TRBV27

CDR3: CASSRGGQGTDTQYF
DNA: TGTGCCAGCAGCCGCGGAGGTCAGGGCACAGATACGCAGTATTTT
size: medium-sized
J: TRBJ2-3
D: .
V: TRBV7-2

CDR3: CASSQQDRSNALDYEQYF
DNA: TGTGCCAGCTCACAGCAGGACAGGAGCAACGCCTTAGACTACGAGCAGTACTTC
size: medium-sized
J: TRBJ2-7
D: TRBD1
V: TRBV18

CDR3: CASSIQGDDTGELFF
DNA: TGTGCCAGTAGTATACAGGGGGACGACACCGGGGAGCTGTTTTTT
size: .
J: TRBJ2-2
D: TRBD1
V: TRBV19

CDR3: CASIPTQGGYNEHFF
DNA: TGTGCCAGCATCCCAACACAGGGAGGCTACAATGAGCACTTCTTC
size: .
J: TRBJ2-1
D: .
V: TRBV28

CDR3: CASSLRTSGTDTQYF
DNA: TGTGCCAGCAGCCTGAGGACTAGCGGCACAGATACGCAGTATTTT
size: .
J: TRBJ2-3
D: TRBD2
V: TRBV5-4